The T cell receptor beta chain under discussion was sequenced for a study of identical twins. TCRdb ran MiXCR on the 5' RACE reads and lists one entry per CDR3 protein. The sample lists approximately 670,000 distinct CDR3 sequences, 5.5% to 6.5% occurring once. Whole-study findings and limits: Instead of following the same donors, the conclusions were based on cross-sectional statistical analysis. Researchers reported weaker excess twin sharing in beta out-of-frame sequences. A lower insertion count was a feature of abundant cord blood beta clonotypes, with no such feature in memory repertoires. Models underestimated how often monozygotic twins shared out-of-frame TCR alpha.

Trimming pared 5 bases from V and 4 bases from J, leaving 11 bases between. The germline V gene has CDR1 SNHLY and CDR2 FYNNEI. The CDR3 runs 14 residues. This clonotype was counted a few times. Its antigen is unidentified. The chain has TRBV2 and TRBJ2-2, with D perhaps matching TRBD2 (6 bases). Sequenced input: naive T cells sorted from blood. The receptor comes from a man between 18 and 35 years old in good health. In DNA, the CDR3 is TGTGCCAGCAGTAAGGGGACTGGCACCGGGGAGCTGTTTTTT. Encoded protein: CASSKGTGTGELFF.